The 27 T cell receptor beta chains reported below all come from one sample, sequenced in a study of cytomegalovirus exposure and HLA in healthy donors. It was with 60 Vbeta and 13 Jbeta primers that the PCR ran. Using immunoSEQ multiplex PCR, the repertoire was profiled, and TCRdb retains in-frame clones only, with some absent. The sample includes 120,000 or so clones, about four fifths of them seen just once. Material: PBMCs. These receptors originate from a woman aged 40 to 55 in good health and CMV-seropositive.

This clone turned up a few times. The CDR3 DNA follows: TGTGCCAGCAGACCCCCGGGACAGGGGACCGGGGAGCTGTTTTTT. It encodes CASRPPGQGTGELFF. V and J are TRBV7-9 and TRBJ2-2, with 10 bases that match TRBD1. CDR3 size: 15 residues. Germline CDR1 SEHNR, CDR2 FQNEAQ (reference sequence). The junction had 6 bases not matched to a gene; V was cut back by 6 bases and J by 5 bases. The whole variable domain, filled in from reference TRBV7-9 and TRBJ2-2, reads DTGVSQNPRHKITKRGQNVTFRCDPISEHNRLYWYRQTLGQGPEFLTYFQNEAQLEKSRLLSDRFSAERPKGSFSTLEIQRTEQGDSAMYLCASRPPGQGTGELFFGEGSRLTVL.

The gene calls are TRBV7-9 and TRBJ1-4; tentatively, D is TRBD1 (6 bases). This CDR3 region has 16 residues. CDR1 is SEHNR and CDR2 is FQNEAQ in the germline V gene (reference sequence). The V gene lost 5 bases and the J gene lost 3 bases, with 16 bases spanning the gap. The DNA for the CDR3 is TGTGCCAGCAGCCTCCGACAGGAACCGTCTAATGAAAAACTGTTTTTT. Protein sequence: CASSLRQEPSNEKLFF.

This chain joins TRBV6-1 and TRBJ2-7; possible D gene TRBD1, 6 bases. The V gene lost 7 bases and the J gene lost 3 bases, with 10 bases spanning the gap. Germline lookup yields CDR1 MNHNS and CDR2 SASEGT. The CDR3 covers 12 residues. In DNA, the CDR3 is TGTGCCAGCAACAACAGGGTCTACGAGCAGTACTTC. Translating it yields CASNNRVYEQYF.

The rearrangement joins TRBV27 to TRBJ2-1; TRBD2 is a possible D gene (5 bases). This CDR3 is 14 amino acids long. V shed 3 bases and J shed 5 bases, with 11 bases lying between them. Germline CDR1 and CDR2: MNHEY and SMNVEV (reference sequence). The CDR3 DNA is TGTGCCAGCAGTTTTGGAGGCCCGGACAATGAGCAGTTCTTC. This codes for CASSFGGPDNEQFF.

The gene calls are TRBV11-2 and TRBJ2-7; D remains ambiguous. Germline V CDR1 and CDR2: SGHAT, FQNNGV. CDR3 length: 11 residues. V gave up 5 bases and J gave up 2 bases, with 4 bases separating them. CDR3 amino acids: CASSITYEQYF. Written as DNA, the CDR3 is TGTGCCAGCAGCATCACCTACGAGCAGTACTTC.

This clone was seen a handful of times. The gene calls are TRBV5-1 and TRBJ2-7; TRBD1 matches 8 bases. This CDR3 is built from 14 residues. The J segment lost 7 bases and the V segment lost 0 bases, leaving 6 bases of the junction unmatched. Germline CDR1 SGHRS, CDR2 YFSETQ. This CDR3 is CASSLAQGAGEQYF. The CDR3 DNA reads TGCGCCAGCAGCTTGGCCCAGGGGGCGGGTGAGCAGTACTTC.

This clone was counted only a few times. The chain uses TRBV20-1 and TRBJ1-1, with D hard to call. Germline values: CDR1 DFQATT, CDR2 SNEGSKA (reference sequence). This CDR3 has 11 amino acids. V dropped 6 bases and J dropped 4 bases, with 9 bases sitting between them. The CDR3 region is CSASRGTEAFF. In DNA, the CDR3 is TGCAGTGCCAGCAGAGGCACTGAAGCTTTCTTT.

The V and J genes are TRBV4-2 and TRBJ1-5; D remains ambiguous. The germline gives CDR1 LGHNA, CDR2 YNFKEQ. This CDR3 is built from 13 residues. The V end lost 4 bases, the J end lost 11 bases, and 15 bases lay between the germline ends. CDR3 region: CASSRDGGLAQHF. For the CDR3, the DNA is TGTGCCAGCAGCCGCGACGGAGGGCTGGCCCAGCATTTT.

The V call is TRBV7-3, the J call TRBJ2-3; TRBD2 is a possible D gene (5 bases). Germline V lookup: CDR1 SGHTA, CDR2 FQGTGA. The ends were cut back, 5 bases at V and 4 bases at J, with 16 bases in the middle. The CDR3 is made up of 15 amino acids. The DNA for the CDR3 is TGTGCCAGCAGCCGGCTAGCCTTTAGTTCAGATACGCAGTATTTT. Its protein is CASSRLAFSSDTQYF.

This chain connects TRBV12-5 to TRBJ2-3; 7 nucleotides align to TRBD2. CDR3 length: 18 amino acids. Germline V CDR1 and CDR2: LGHNT, FRNRAP. V shed 5 bases, J shed 3 bases, and the junction held 17 bases outside the gene matches. The CDR3 reads CASGVPPLREMRTDTQYF. In DNA form, the CDR3 reads TGTGCTAGTGGTGTACCACCTCTGCGGGAGATGAGAACAGATACGCAGTATTTT.

This rearrangement joins TRBV11-2 to TRBJ2-1; D may be TRBD2 (5 bases). The CDR3 covers 12 residues. Per germline, CDR1 SGHAT and CDR2 FQNNGV. Trimming removed 5 bases at V and 9 bases at J, with 11 bases between. This CDR3 reads CASSARRGEQFF. CDR3 bases: TGTGCCAGCAGCGCCCGTCGGGGTGAGCAGTTCTTC.

This sequence joins TRBV4-2 and TRBJ2-3; the D gene is possibly TRBD2 (6 bases). Germline CDR1 and CDR2: LGHNA and YNFKEQ. Trimming cost V 3 bases and J 6 bases, with 16 bases left between them. The CDR3 is made up of 15 amino acids. The CDR3 reads CASSQDPGDPDTQYF. The CDR3 DNA sequence: TGTGCCAGCAGCCAGGACCCGGGGGACCCCGATACGCAGTATTTT.

This clone is a singleton in its sample. The rearrangement uses TRBV5-1 and TRBJ2-2; D call uncertain. Trimming left V 4 bases short and J 3 bases short, with 16 bases between. Looked up from germline, CDR1 is SGHRS and CDR2 is YFSETQ. There are 16 residues in the CDR3. Here the CDR3 DNA reads TGCGCCAGCAGCCCTAGTCAGTACGGGTACACCGGGGAGCTGTTTTTT. It is translated as CASSPSQYGYTGELFF. Full variable domain (missing parts from reference TRBV5-1 and TRBJ2-2): KAGVTQTPRYLIKTRGQQVTLSCSPISGHRSVSWYQQTPGQGLQFLFEYFSETQRNKGNFPGRFSGRQFSNSRSEMNVSTLELGDSALYLCASSPSQYGYTGELFFGEGSRLTVL.

V and J are TRBV30 and TRBJ1-3; 8 bases fit TRBD1. The trim removed 5 bases at V and 4 bases at J, leaving 4 bases unmatched. The CDR3 consists of 13 residues. Germline CDR1 GTSNPN, CDR2 SVGIG (reference sequence). Written as DNA, the CDR3 is TGTGCCTGGGCAGGGGGCCCGGGAAACACCATATATTTT. Translated, it gives CAWAGGPGNTIYF.

This chain joins TRBV14 and TRBJ1-1; weak D call: TRBD1 (5 bases). Trimming took 7 bases from V and 2 from J, leaving 11 bases between them. Germline values: CDR1 SGHDN, CDR2 FVKESK. The CDR3 spans 13 residues. CDR3 bases: TGTGCCAGCACAGGGCAGCTCAACACTGAAGCTTTCTTT. It is translated as CASTGQLNTEAFF.

V gene TRBV30 combines with J gene TRBJ2-5, with TRBD1 as a possible D gene (5 bases). In germline, CDR1 is GTSNPN, CDR2 SVGIG (reference sequence). CDR3 size: 11 residues. V lost 5 bases, J lost 2 bases, and 6 bases lay in between. The DNA of the CDR3 is TGTGCCTGGGACAGTCAAGAGACCCAGTACTTC. Protein product: CAWDSQETQYF.

This clone has just a few counts. V gene TRBV2 combines with J gene TRBJ1-5; 9 bases line up with TRBD1. Trimming took 6 bases from V and 0 from J; bases not matched to a gene: 12. The CDR3 loop spans 18 amino acids. The germline V gene has CDR1 SNHLY and CDR2 FYNNEI. CDR3 in DNA: TGTGCCAGCAGACGCGGGACAGGGAAGCGATATAGCAATCAGCCCCAGCATTTT. This encodes CASRRGTGKRYSNQPQHF.

Points on this clone: Distinct nucleotide sequences in the sample also encode this CDR3. V and J are TRBV28 and TRBJ2-7, with 13 nucleotides matching TRBD2. The length of the CDR3 is 14 residues. Germline trimming cut 6 bases from V and 2 bases from J; bases unmatched to any gene: 1. Germline lookup yields CDR1 MDHEN and CDR2 SYDVKM. The CDR3 coding sequence is TGTGCCAGCAGGGGACTAGCGGGGCCCTACGAGCAGTACTTC. It is translated as CASRGLAGPYEQYF.

The rearrangement links TRBV5-6 to TRBJ1-1; D unresolved. The CDR3 covers 14 residues. In germline, CDR1 is SGHDT, CDR2 YYEEEE. Trimming stripped 4 bases from V and 3 bases from J, with 13 bases between. The CDR3, as DNA: TGTGCCAGCAGCCCGAGTACTATTTACACTGAAGCTTTCTTT. Translating gives CASSPSTIYTEAFF.

This chain links TRBV19 with TRBJ2-3; D uncertain. CDR1 and CDR2 from the germline V gene are LNHDA and SQIVND (reference sequence). This CDR3 is built from 14 residues. V lost 4 bases and J 1 base, leaving 9 bases between the germline ends. The CDR3 DNA reads TGTGCCAGTAGTACGGCCCGGGGCACAGATACGCAGTATTTT. This codes for CASSTARGTDTQYF.

The chain uses TRBV27 and TRBJ2-5; D perhaps matches TRBD1 (6 bases). TRBJ2-7 explains the end of the DNA better; the J call may be wrong. The germline V gene has CDR1 MNHEY and CDR2 SMNVEV (reference sequence). The CDR3 is made up of 13 amino acids. The CDR3 nucleotides read TGTGCCAGCAGTTTAAGGGGGTACTACGAGCAGTACTTC. This gives the protein CASSLRGYYEQYF.

This chain links TRBV9 with TRBJ2-1, with D unclear. The CDR3 has 15 residues. V dropped 0 bases and J dropped 1 base, with 8 bases sitting between them. Germline CDR1 reads SGDLS; CDR2 reads YYNGEE. CDR3 DNA sequence: TGTGCCAGCAGCGTAGTAACAGCTTCCTACAATGAGCAGTTCTTC. Protein product: CASSVVTASYNEQFF.

The V gene is TRBV10-2, the J gene TRBJ2-1; D call uncertain. This CDR3 is built from 12 residues. Germline V gene data show CDR1 as WSHSY and CDR2 as SAAADI. V lost 4 bases and J lost 8, with 9 bases in between. As DNA, the CDR3 is TGCGCCAGCAGTGCTAGGTTCGATGAGCAGTTCTTC. Translated, it gives CASSARFDEQFF.

This clone was recorded only once. The V and J genes are TRBV6-1 and TRBJ2-7; 7 bases are shared with TRBD1. Germline V gene data show CDR1 as MNHNS and CDR2 as SASEGT. The J segment lost 2 bases and the V segment lost 5 bases, leaving 6 bases of the junction unmatched. The CDR3 is 14 residues long. The CDR3: CASSTGTVTYEQYF. The CDR3 bases are TGTGCCAGCAGTACCGGGACAGTCACCTACGAGCAGTACTTC.

The rearrangement joins TRBV5-1 to TRBJ1-3, with D tentatively TRBD1 (5 bases). The CDR3 consists of 16 residues. Germline CDR1 is SGHRS and CDR2 is YFSETQ. V lost 0 bases to trimming and J lost 3 bases, with 13 bases between them. CDR3 region: CASSLEGRAYGNTIYF. DNA of the CDR3: TGCGCCAGCAGCTTGGAGGGCAGGGCTTATGGAAACACCATATATTTT.

In this sample, this clone turned up a few times. Other DNA sequences within the sample encode an identical CDR3. This chain joins TRBV6-5 and TRBJ1-5; 7 bases match TRBD1. Germline CDR1 and CDR2: MNHEY and SVGAGI. J lost 7 bases, V lost 2 bases, and 5 bases had no gene match. The length of the CDR3 is 14 residues. The CDR3, as DNA: TGTGCCAGCAGTTACGCGCAGGGGGGCCAGCCCCAGCATTTT. Translated, it gives CASSYAQGGQPQHF.

The chain carries TRBV19 and TRBJ2-3, with D possibly matching TRBD2 (5 bases). The germline CDR1 and CDR2 sequences are LNHDA and SQIVND (reference sequence). The CDR3 has 15 amino acids. Trimming took off 5 bases at V and 3 bases at J, with 15 bases between the two ends. The CDR3 sequence is CASSAERTSTDTQYF. The CDR3 DNA reads as TGTGCCAGTAGTGCGGAGCGGACCTCAACAGATACGCAGTATTTT.